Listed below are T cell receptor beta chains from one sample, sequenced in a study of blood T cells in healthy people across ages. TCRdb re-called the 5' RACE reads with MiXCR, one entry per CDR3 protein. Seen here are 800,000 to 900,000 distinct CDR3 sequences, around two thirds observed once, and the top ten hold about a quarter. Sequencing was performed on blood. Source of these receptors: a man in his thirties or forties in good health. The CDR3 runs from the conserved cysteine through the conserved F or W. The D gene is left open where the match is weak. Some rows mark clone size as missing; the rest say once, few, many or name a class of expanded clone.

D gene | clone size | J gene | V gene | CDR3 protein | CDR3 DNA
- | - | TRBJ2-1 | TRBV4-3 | CASSQITSYEQFF | TGCGCCAGCAGCCAGATTACTAGCTATGAGCAGTTCTTC
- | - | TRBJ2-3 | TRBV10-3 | CAISGEPTFTDTQYF | TGTGCCATCAGTGGTGAGCCTACCTTCACAGATACGCAGTATTTT
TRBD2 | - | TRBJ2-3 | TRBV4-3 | CASSQGLAGGTSSTDTQYF | TGCGCCAGCAGCCAAGGACTGGCGGGGGGGACATCTAGCACAGATACGCAGTATTTT
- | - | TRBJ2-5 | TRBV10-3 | CAISESQGLQETQYF | TGTGCCATCAGTGAGTCGCAGGGCCTCCAAGAGACCCAGTACTTC
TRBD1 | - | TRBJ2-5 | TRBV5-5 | CASSPTSGTALQETQYF | TGTGCCAGCAGCCCGACCTCCGGGACAGCTTTACAAGAGACCCAGTACTTC
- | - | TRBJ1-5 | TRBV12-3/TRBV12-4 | CASSFLRVGDTPGQPQHF | TGTGCCAGCAGTTTTCTCCGGGTGGGGGACACGCCAGGTCAGCCCCAGCATTTT
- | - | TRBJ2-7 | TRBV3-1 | CASSRWGPTLYEQYF | TGTGCCAGCAGCCGTTGGGGGCCAACACTCTACGAGCAGTACTTC
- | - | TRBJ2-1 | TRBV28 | CASSLLRGVGNEQFF | TGTGCCAGCAGTTTATTAAGGGGGGTTGGCAATGAGCAGTTCTTC
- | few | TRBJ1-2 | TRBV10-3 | CAISERADLNYGYTF | TGTGCCATCAGTGAGAGGGCCGACCTTAACTATGGCTACACCTTC
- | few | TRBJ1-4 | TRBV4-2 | CASSQVLWEKLFF | TGTGCCAGCAGCCAAGTTCTCTGGGAAAAACTGTTTTTT
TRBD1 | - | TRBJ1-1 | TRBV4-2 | CASSPRGQINTEAFF | TGTGCCAGCAGCCCCCGGGGACAGATTAACACTGAAGCTTTCTTT
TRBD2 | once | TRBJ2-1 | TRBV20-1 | CSAALAGVTYKEQFF | TGCAGTGCTGCTCTAGCGGGGGTAACTTACAAGGAGCAGTTCTTC
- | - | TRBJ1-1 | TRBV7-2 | CASRARRGRTEAFF | TGTGCCAGCAGGGCTCGAAGGGGGAGGACTGAAGCTTTCTTT
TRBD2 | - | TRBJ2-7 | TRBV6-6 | CASSLTSPDEQYF | TGTGCCAGCAGTTTGACTAGCCCGGACGAGCAGTACTTC
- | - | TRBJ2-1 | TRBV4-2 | CASSLGSGGGGTAEQFF | TGTGCCAGCAGTCTTGGGTCGGGGGGCGGGGGCACAGCTGAGCAGTTCTTC
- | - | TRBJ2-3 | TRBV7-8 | CASRSGNSGSTDTQYF | TGTGCCAGCCGCTCGGGTAATTCCGGGAGCACAGATACGCAGTATTTT
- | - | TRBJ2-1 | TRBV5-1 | CASSLADGDREQFF | TGCGCCAGCAGCTTGGCGGATGGTGACAGGGAGCAGTTCTTC
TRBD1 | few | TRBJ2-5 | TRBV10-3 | CASGQVEETQYF | TGTGCCAGCGGACAGGTCGAGGAGACCCAGTACTTC
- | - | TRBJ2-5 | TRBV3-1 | CASSLHRDIQETQYF | TGTGCCAGCAGCCTCCACCGGGACATACAAGAGACCCAGTACTTC
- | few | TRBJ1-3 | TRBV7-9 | CASSRGGSGNTIYF | TGTGCCAGCAGTCGAGGGGGCTCTGGAAACACCATATATTTT
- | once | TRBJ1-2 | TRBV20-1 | CSATQQGKSNYGYTF | TGCAGTGCCACCCAGCAGGGGAAATCTAACTATGGCTACACCTTC
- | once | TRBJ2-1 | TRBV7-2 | CAGSLVSSSAYNEQFF | TGTGCCGGCAGCTTAGTTAGCAGTAGCGCCTACAATGAGCAGTTCTTC
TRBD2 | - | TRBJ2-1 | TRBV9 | CASSVETSGGSYNEQFF | TGTGCCAGCAGCGTAGAGACTAGCGGGGGTTCCTACAATGAGCAGTTCTTC
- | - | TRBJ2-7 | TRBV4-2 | CASSQGLRGIPGYEQYF | TGTGCCAGCAGCCAGGGGTTGCGAGGAATCCCCGGGTACGAGCAGTACTTC
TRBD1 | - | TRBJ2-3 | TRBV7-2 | CASSLPDRDDTDTQYF | TGTGCCAGCAGCTTGCCCGACAGGGACGACACAGATACGCAGTATTTT
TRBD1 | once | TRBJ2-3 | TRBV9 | CAGSVDPPGQGGGGTQYF | TGTGCCGGCAGCGTAGACCCGCCGGGACAGGGTGGGGGAGGTACGCAGTATTTT
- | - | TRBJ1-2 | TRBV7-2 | CASSLFSGDHGYTF | TGTGCCAGCAGCTTATTCTCAGGGGACCATGGCTACACCTTC
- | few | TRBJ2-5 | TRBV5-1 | CASSGGIQETQYF | TGCGCCAGCAGCGGGGGAATCCAAGAGACCCAGTACTTC
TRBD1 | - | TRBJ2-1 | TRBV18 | CASSLGGQSGGEFGEQFF | TGTGCCAGCTCACTCGGGGGCCAATCAGGGGGCGAGTTTGGGGAGCAGTTCTTC
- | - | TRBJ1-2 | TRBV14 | CASSPGSARYGYTF | TGTGCCAGCAGCCCCGGCAGCGCGAGATATGGCTACACCTTC
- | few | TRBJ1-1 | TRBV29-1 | CSVDDSLAFF | TGCAGCGTTGACGACAGCTTAGCTTTCTTT